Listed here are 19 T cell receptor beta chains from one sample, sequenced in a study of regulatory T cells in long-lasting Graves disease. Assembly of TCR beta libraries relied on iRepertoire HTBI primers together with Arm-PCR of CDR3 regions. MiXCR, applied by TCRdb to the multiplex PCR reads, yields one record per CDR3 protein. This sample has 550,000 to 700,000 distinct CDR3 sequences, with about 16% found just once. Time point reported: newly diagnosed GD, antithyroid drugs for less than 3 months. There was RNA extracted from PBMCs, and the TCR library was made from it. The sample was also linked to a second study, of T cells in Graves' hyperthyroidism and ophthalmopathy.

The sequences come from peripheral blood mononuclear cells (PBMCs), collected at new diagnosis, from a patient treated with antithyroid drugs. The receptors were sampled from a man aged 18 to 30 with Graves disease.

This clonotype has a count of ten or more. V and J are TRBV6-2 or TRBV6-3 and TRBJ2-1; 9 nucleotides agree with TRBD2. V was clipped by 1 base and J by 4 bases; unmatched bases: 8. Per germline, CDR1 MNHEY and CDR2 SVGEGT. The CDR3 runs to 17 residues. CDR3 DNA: TGTGCCAGCAGTTACTATGGTAGCGGGAGAGAGTACAATGAGCAGTTCTTC. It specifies CASSYYGSGREYNEQFF.

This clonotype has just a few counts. CDR3 sequence reads: CATSRDPGGAYNEQFF. The DNA for the CDR3 is TGTGCCACCAGCAGAGACCCGGGGGGAGCCTACAATGAGCAGTTCTTC. V usage is TRBV15 and J usage is TRBJ2-1; TRBD2 agrees at 7 bases. After removal of 0 bases from V and 2 bases from J, the junction contained 4 bases not matched to a gene. This CDR3 comprises 16 residues. Germline CDR1 and CDR2: LNHNV and YYDKDF (reference sequence). The variable domain in full, completed from reference TRBV15 and TRBJ2-1, reads DAMVIQNPRYQVTQFGKPVTLSCSQTLNHNVMYWYQQKSSQAPKLLFHYYDKDFNNEADTPDNFQSRRPNTSFCFLDIRSPGLGDTAMYLCATSRDPGGAYNEQFFGPGTRLTVL.

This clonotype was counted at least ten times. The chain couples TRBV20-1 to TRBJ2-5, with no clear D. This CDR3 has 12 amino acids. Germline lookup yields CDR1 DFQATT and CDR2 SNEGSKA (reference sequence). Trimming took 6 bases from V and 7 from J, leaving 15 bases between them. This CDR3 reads CSATYGPGTQYF. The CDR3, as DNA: TGCAGTGCAACCTACGGTCCAGGGACCCAGTACTTC.

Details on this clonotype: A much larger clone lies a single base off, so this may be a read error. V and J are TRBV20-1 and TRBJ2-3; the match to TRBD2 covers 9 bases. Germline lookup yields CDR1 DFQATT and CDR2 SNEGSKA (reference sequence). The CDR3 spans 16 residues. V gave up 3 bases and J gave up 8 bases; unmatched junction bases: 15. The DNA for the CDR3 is TGCAGTGCTAGGTTGCGGCGGGGCGGCGGGGGGGGTACGCAGTATTTT. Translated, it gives CSARLRRGGGGGTQYF.

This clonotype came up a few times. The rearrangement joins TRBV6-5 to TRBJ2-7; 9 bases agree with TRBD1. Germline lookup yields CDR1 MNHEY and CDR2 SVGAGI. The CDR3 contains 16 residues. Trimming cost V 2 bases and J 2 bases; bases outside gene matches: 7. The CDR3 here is CASSYEMGQGTYEQYF. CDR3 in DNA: TGTGCCAGCAGTTACGAAATGGGACAGGGAACCTACGAGCAGTACTTC.

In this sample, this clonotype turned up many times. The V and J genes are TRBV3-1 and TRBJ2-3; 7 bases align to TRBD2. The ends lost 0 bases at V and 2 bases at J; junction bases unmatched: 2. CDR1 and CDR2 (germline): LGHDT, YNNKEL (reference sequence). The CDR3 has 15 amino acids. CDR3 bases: TGTGCCAGCAGCCAAGAAGCGGGAAACACAGATACGCAGTATTTT. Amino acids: CASSQEAGNTDTQYF.

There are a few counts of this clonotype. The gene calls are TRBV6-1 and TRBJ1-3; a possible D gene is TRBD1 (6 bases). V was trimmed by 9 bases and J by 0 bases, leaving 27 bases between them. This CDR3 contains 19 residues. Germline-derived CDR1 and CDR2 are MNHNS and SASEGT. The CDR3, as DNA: TGTGCCAGGGACGACCCGACTGTAGGACAGCGCCTCTCTGGAAACACCATATATTTT. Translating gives CARDDPTVGQRLSGNTIYF.

CDR3 nucleotides: TGTGCCAGCAGTCAGAGGGGGCCAACTGAAGCTTTCTTT. It translates to CASSQRGPTEAFF. This chain uses TRBV5-8 with TRBJ1-1; 7 bases are shared with TRBD1. Germline V gene data show CDR1 as SGHTS and CDR2 as YDEGEE. The J segment lost 5 bases and the V segment lost 5 bases, leaving 6 bases of the junction unmatched. The CDR3 covers 13 residues.

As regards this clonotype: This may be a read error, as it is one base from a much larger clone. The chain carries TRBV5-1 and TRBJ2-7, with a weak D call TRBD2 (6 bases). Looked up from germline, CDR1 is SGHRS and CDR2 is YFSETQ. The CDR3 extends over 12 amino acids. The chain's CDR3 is CTSSGLAAEQYF. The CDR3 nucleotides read TGCACCAGCAGCGGGCTAGCTGCCGAGCAGTACTTC.

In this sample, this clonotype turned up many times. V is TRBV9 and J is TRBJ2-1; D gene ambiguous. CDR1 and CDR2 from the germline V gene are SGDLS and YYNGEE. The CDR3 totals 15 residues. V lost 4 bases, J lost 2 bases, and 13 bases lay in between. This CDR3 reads CASSPSSIPYNEQFF. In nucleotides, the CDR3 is TGTGCCAGCAGCCCCTCATCCATCCCCTACAATGAGCAGTTCTTC.

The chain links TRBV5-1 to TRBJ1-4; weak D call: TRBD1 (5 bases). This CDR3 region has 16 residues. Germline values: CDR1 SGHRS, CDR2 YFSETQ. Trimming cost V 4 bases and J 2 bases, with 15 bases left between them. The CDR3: CASSPSGGKTNEKLFF. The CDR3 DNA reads TGCGCCAGCAGCCCATCCGGGGGTAAGACTAATGAAAAACTGTTTTTT.

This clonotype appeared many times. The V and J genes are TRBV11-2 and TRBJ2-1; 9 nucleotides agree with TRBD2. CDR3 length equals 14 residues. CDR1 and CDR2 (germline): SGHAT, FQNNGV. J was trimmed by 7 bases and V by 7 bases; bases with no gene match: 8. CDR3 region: CASTRAGGGNEQFF. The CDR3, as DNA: TGTGCCAGCACACGGGCGGGAGGGGGGAATGAGCAGTTCTTC.

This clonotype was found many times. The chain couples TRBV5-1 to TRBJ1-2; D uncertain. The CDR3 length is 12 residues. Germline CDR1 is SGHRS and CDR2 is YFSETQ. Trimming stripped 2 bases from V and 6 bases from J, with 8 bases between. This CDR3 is CASSFGGNGYTF. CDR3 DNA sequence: TGCGCCAGCAGCTTTGGTGGCAATGGCTACACCTTC.

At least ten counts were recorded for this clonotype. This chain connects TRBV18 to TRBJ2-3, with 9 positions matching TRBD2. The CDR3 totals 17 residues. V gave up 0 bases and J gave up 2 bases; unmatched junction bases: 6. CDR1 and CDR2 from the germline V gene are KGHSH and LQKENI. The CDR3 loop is CASSPPGTSYYTDTQYF. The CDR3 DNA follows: TGTGCCAGCTCACCACCCGGGACTAGCTACTACACAGATACGCAGTATTTT.

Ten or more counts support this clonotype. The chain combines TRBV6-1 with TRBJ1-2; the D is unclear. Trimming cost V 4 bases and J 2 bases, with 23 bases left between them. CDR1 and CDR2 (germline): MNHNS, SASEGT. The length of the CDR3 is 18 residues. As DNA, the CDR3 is TGTGCCAGCAGTGTCAGTCTCCCTGGTGCCACTGGGAACTATGGCTACACCTTC. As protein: CASSVSLPGATGNYGYTF.

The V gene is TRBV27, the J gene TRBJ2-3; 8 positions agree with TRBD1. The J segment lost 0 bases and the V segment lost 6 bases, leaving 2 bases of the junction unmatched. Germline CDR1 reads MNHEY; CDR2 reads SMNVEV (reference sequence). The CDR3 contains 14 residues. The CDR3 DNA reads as TGTGCCAGCAGGTGGGACAGGAGCACAGATACGCAGTATTTT. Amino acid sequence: CASRWDRSTDTQYF.

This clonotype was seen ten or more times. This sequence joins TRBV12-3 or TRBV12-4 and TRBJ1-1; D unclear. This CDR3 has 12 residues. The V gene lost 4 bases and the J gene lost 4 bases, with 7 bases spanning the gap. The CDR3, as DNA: TGTGCCAGCAGTTACTCTTCCACTGAAGCTTTCTTT. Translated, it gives CASSYSSTEAFF.

CDR3 nucleotide sequence: TGTGCCAGCAGCTCGGCAGCGGATCTGTGGATCTATGAGCAGTTCTTC. Protein: CASSSAADLWIYEQFF. The V gene is TRBV5-6, the J gene TRBJ2-1; TRBD2 is a possible D gene (5 bases). With 3 bases removed from V and 8 bases from J, the gap between germline ends came to 21 bases. CDR1 is SGHDT and CDR2 is YYEEEE in the germline V gene. CDR3 size: 16 residues. The complete variable domain, with remaining parts taken from reference TRBV5-6 and TRBJ2-1, reads DAGVTQSPTHLIKTRGQQVTLRCSPKSGHDTVSWYQQALGQGPQFIFQYYEEEERQRGNFPDRFSGHQFPNYSSELNVNALLLGDSALYLCASSSAADLWIYEQFFGPGTRLTVL.

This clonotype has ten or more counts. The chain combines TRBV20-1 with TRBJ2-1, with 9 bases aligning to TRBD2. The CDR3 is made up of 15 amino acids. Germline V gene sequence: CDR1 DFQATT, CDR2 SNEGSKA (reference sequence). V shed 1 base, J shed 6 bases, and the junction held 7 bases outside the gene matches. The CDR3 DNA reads TGCAGTGCTAGAGTGACAGGACTAGCGAGCAATGAGCAGTTCTTC. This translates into CSARVTGLASNEQFF.